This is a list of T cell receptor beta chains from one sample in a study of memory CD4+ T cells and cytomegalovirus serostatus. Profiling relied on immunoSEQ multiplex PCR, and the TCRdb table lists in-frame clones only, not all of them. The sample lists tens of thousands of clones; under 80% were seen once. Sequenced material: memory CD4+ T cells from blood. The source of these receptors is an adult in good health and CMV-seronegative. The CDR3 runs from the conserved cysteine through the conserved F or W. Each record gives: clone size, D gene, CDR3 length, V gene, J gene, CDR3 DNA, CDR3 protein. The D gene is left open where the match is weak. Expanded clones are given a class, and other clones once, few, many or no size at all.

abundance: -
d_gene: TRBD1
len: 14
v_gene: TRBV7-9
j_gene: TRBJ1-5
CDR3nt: TGTGCCAGCAGCATGACAGGGGGCAATCAGCCCCAGCATTTT
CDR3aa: CASSMTGGNQPQHF

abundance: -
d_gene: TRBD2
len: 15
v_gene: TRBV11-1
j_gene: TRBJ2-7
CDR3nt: TGTGCCAGCAGCTACTCTAGCGGGGGCTCCTACGAGCAGTACTTC
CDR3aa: CASSYSSGGSYEQYF

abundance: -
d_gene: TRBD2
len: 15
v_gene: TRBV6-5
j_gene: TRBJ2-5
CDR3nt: TGTGCCAGCAAGGATAGCGGGGGGTACCAAGAGACCCAGTACTTC
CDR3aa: CASKDSGGYQETQYF

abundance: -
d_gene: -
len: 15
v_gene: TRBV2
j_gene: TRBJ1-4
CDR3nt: TGTGCCAGCAGTGAAATTAGCAGGCGTGGCGAAAAACTGTTTTTT
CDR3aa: CASSEISRRGEKLFF

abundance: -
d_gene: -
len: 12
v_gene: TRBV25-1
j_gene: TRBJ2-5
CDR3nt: TGTGCCAGCAGTGAATTTGGGGGAGTCCAGTACTTC
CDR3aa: CASSEFGGVQYF

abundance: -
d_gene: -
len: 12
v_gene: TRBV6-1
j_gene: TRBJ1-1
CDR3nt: TGTGCCAGCACGTGGGCGAGGGCTGAAGCTTTCTTT
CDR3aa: CASTWARAEAFF

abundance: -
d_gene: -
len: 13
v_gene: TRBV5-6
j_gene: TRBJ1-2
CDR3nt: TGTGCCAGCAGCTTGGGTGGGGATTATGGCTACACCTTC
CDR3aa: CASSLGGDYGYTF

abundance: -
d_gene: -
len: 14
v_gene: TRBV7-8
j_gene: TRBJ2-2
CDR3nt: TGTGCCAGCAGCTTAGCGTTACACACCGGGGAGCTGTTTTTT
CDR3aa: CASSLALHTGELFF

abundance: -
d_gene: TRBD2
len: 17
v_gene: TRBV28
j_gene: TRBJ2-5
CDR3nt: TGTGCCAGCAGTCCAACCCCGGGACTAGCGGACCAAGAGACCCAGTACTTC
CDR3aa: CASSPTPGLADQETQYF

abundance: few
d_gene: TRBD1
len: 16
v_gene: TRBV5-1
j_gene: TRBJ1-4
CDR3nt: TGCGCCAGCAGCTCCGGGGGGACAGGAGCTAATGAAAAACTGTTTTTT
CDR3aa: CASSSGGTGANEKLFF

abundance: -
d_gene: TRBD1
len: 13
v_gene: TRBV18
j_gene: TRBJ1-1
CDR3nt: TGTGCCAGCTCACTGGGACAGGGTAAGGATGCTTTCTTT
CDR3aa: CASSLGQGKDAFF

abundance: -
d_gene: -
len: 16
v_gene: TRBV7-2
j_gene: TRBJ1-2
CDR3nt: TGTGCCAGCAGCCCCCCCGGACTCCTCGCCAACTATGGCTACACCTTC
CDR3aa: CASSPPGLLANYGYTF

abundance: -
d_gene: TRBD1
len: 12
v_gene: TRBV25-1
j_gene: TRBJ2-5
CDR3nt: TGTGCCAGCAGTCCGACAGGGGAGACCCAGTACTTC
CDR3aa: CASSPTGETQYF

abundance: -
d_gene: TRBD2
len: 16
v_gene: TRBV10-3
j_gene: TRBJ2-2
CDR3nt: TGTGCCACCCTCCAGGGTAGCGGGGCTAGTACCGGGGAGCTGTTTTTT
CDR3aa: CATLQGSGASTGELFF